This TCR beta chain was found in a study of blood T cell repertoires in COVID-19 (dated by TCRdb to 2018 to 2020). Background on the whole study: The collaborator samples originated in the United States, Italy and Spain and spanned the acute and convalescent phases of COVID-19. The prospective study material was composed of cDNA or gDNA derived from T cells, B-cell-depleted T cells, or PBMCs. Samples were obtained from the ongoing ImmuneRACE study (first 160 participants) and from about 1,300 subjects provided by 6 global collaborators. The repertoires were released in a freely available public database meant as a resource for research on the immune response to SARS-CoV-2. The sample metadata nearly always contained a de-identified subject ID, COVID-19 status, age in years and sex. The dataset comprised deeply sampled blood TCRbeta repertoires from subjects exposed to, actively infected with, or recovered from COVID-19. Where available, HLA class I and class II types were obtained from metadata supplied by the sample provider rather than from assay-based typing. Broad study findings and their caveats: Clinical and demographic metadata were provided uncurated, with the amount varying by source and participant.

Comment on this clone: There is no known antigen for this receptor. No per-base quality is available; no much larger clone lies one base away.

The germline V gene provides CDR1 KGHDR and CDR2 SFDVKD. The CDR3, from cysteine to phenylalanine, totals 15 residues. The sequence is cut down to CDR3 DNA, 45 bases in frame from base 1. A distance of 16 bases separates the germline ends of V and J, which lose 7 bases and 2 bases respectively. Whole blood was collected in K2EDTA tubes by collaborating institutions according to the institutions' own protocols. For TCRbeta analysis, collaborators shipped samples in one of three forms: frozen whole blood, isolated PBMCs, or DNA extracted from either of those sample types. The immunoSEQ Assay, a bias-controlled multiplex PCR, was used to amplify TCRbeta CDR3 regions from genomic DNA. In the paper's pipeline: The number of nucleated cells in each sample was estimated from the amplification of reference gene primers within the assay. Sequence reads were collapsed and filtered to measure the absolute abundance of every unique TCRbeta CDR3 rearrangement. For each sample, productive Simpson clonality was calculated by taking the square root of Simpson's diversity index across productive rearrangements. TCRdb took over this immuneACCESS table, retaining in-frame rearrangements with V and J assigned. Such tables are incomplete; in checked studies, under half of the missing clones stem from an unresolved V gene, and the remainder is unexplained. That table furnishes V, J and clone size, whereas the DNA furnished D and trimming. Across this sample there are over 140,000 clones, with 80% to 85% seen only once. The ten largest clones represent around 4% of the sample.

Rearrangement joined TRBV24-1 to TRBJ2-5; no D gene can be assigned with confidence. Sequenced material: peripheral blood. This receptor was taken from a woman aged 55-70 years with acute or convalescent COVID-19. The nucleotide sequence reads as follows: TGTGCCACCAGACCTGGGTCAGCGATACAAGAGACCCAGTACTTC. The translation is CATRPGSAIQETQYF.